This TCR beta chain appears in the sequencing data of a study of lymphopenia after photon versus proton radiotherapy. The method was immunoSEQ multiplex PCR; TCRdb's version includes in-frame clones alone and lacks a portion of them. The sample carries thousands of clones, about two thirds recorded once. Details on this clone: Its antigen is unknown.

Study results and caveats: Larger post-nadir TCR diversity loss correlated inversely with survival in deceased patients. Oligoclonal CD8+ Temra expansion after nadir drove photon patients' diversity drop. Proton therapy kept repertoires fairly stable, unlike photons, which gained effector/memory cells. Better survival with proton therapy was suggested as possible, not demonstrated.

Looked up from germline, CDR1 is LNHDA and CDR2 is SQIVND (reference sequence). V lost 1 base to trimming and J lost 4 bases, with 10 bases between them. The CDR3 extends over 15 amino acids. The input for sequencing was peripheral blood, taken from a patient treated with proton-based radiotherapy. The chain couples TRBV19 to TRBJ2-2; D possibly uses TRBD1 or TRBD2 (5 bases each). The receptor's source is a man of 80 years or more with esophageal cancer. CDR3 nucleotides: TGTGCCAGTAGTATAGGTGGGGGTAGCACCGGGGAGCTGTTTTTT. Residues: CASSIGGGSTGELFF.